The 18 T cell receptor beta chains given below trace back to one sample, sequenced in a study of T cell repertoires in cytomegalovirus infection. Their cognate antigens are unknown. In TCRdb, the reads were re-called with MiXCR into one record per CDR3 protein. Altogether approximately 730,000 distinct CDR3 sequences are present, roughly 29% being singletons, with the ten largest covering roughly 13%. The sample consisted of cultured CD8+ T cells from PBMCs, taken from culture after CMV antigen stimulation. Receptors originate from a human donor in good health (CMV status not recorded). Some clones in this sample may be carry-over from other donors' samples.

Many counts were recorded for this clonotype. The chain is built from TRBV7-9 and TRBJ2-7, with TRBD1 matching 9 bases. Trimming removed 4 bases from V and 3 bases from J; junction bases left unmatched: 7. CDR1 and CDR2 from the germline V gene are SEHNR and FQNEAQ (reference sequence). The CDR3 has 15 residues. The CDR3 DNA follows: TGTGCCAGCAGCTACACGACAGGGGGTTTCTACGAGCAGTACTTC. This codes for CASSYTTGGFYEQYF.

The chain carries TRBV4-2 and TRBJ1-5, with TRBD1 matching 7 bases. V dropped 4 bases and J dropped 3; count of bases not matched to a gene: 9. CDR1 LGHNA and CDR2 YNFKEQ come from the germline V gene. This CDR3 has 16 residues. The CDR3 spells CASSPTRGSVNQPQHF. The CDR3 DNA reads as TGTGCCAGCAGCCCGACCAGGGGGTCTGTCAATCAGCCCCAGCATTTT.

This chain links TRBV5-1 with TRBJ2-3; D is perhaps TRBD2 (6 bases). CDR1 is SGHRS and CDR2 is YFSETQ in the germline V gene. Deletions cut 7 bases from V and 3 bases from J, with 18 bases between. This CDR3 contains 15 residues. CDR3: CASYFGGGGTDTQYF. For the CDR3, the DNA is TGCGCCAGCTACTTCGGGGGAGGAGGAACAGATACGCAGTATTTT.

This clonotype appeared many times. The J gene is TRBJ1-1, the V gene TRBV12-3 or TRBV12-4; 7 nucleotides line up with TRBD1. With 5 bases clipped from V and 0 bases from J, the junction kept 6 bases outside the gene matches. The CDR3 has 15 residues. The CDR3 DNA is TGTGCCAGCAGTGGGCCAACAGGGGTGAACACTGAAGCTTTCTTT. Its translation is CASSGPTGVNTEAFF.

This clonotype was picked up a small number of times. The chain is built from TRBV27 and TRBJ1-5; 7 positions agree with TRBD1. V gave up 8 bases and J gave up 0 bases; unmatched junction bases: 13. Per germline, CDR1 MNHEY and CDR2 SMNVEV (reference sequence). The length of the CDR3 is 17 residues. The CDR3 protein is CASQLRGGEYSNQPQHF. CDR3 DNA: TGTGCCAGCCAACTGCGAGGGGGCGAATATAGCAATCAGCCCCAGCATTTT.

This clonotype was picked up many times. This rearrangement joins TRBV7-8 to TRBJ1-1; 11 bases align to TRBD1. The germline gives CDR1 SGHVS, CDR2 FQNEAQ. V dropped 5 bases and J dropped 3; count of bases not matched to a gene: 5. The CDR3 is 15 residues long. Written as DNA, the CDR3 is TGTGCCAGCAGCAACCGGACAGGGGGCTACACTGAAGCTTTCTTT. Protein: CASSNRTGGYTEAFF.

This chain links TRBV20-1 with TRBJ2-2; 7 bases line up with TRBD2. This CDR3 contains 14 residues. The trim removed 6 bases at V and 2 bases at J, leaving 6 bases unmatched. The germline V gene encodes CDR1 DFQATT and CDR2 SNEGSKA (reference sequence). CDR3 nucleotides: TGCAGTGCCCCGGGCGGGGGAAACACCGGGGAGCTGTTTTTT. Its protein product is CSAPGGGNTGELFF.

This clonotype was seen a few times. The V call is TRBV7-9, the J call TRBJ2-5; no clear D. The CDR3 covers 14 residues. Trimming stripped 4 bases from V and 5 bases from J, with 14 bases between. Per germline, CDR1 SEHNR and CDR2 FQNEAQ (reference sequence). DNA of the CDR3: TGTGCCAGCAGCTACGGAAACAGAATGGAGACCCAGTACTTC. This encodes CASSYGNRMETQYF.

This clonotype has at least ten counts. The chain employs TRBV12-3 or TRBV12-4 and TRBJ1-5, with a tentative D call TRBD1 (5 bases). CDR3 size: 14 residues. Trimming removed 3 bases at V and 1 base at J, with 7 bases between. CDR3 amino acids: CASSFWDSNQPQHF. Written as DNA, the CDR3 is TGTGCCAGCAGTTTCTGGGACAGCAATCAGCCCCAGCATTTT.

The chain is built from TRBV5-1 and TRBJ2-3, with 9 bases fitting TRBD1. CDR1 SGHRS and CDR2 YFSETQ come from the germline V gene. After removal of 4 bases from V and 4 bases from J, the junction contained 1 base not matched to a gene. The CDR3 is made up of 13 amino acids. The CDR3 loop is CASSDRGADTQYF. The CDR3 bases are TGCGCCAGCAGCGACAGGGGGGCAGATACGCAGTATTTT.

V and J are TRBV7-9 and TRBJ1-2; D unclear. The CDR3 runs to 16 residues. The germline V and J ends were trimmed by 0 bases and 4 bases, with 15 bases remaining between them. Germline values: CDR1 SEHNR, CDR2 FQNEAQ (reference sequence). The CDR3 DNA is TGTGCCAGCAGCTTAGCGCTACGGACCGGTGGCTATGGCTACACCTTC. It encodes CASSLALRTGGYGYTF.

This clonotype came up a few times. The CDR3 sequence is CATRGGANTEAFF. For the CDR3, the DNA is TGTGCCACCCGGGGGGGAGCGAACACTGAAGCTTTCTTT. The V call is TRBV25-1, the J call TRBJ1-1; a weak D match, TRBD1 (5 bases). This CDR3 spans 13 amino acids. Germline values: CDR1 MGHDK, CDR2 SYGVNS. The V gene lost 10 bases and the J gene lost 1 base, with 13 bases spanning the gap.

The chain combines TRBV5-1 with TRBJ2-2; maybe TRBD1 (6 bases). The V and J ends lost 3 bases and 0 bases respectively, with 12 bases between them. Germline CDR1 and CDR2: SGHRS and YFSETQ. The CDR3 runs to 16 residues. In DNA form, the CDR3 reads TGCGCCAGCAGCTGGGACAAGACCACGAACACCGGGGAGCTGTTTTTT. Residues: CASSWDKTTNTGELFF.

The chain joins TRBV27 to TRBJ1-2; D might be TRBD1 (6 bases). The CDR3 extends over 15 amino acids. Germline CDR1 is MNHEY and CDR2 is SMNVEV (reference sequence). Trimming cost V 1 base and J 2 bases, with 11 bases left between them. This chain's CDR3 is CASSLWGHLNYGYTF. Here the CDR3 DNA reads TGTGCCAGCAGTTTATGGGGACACCTGAACTATGGCTACACCTTC.

CDR3: CASSTGHSYEQYF. CDR3 coding DNA: TGTGCCAGCAGCACGGGACACTCCTACGAGCAGTACTTC. This chain links TRBV9 with TRBJ2-7, with D maybe TRBD1 (6 bases). Germline-derived CDR1 and CDR2 are SGDLS and YYNGEE. The germline V and J ends were trimmed by 4 bases and 0 bases, with 8 bases remaining between them. This CDR3 spans 13 amino acids. Full variable domain (outside the CDR3, taken from reference TRBV9 and TRBJ2-7): DSGVTQTPKHLITATGQRVTLRCSPRSGDLSVYWYQQSLDQGLQFLIQYYNGEERAKGNILERFSAQQFPDLHSELNLSSLELGDSALYFCASSTGHSYEQYFGPGTRLTVT.

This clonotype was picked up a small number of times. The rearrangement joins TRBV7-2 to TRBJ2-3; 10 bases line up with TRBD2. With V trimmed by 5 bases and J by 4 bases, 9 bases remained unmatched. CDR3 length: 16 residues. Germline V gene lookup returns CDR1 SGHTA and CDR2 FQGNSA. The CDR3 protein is CASSASSGGAADTQYF. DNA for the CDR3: TGTGCCAGCAGCGCCTCCAGCGGGGGGGCGGCAGATACGCAGTATTTT.

The CDR3 nucleotides are TGTGCCAGCAGCTTAGCGGACAGGGGGCTAGACATTCAGTACTTC. Residues: CASSLADRGLDIQYF. The chain joins TRBV11-2 to TRBJ2-4, with 11 bases that match TRBD1. The CDR3 contains 15 residues. Germline CDR1 reads SGHAT; CDR2 reads FQNNGV. The V gene end was trimmed by 1 base and the J gene end by 8 bases; junction bases not matched to a gene: 4. The full variable domain, its missing parts supplied by reference TRBV11-2 and TRBJ2-4, is EAGVAQSPRYKIIEKRQSVAFWCNPISGHATLYWYQQILGQGPKLLIQFQNNGVVDDSQLPKDRFSAERLKGVDSTLKIQPAKLEDSAVYLCASSLADRGLDIQYFGAGTRLSVL.

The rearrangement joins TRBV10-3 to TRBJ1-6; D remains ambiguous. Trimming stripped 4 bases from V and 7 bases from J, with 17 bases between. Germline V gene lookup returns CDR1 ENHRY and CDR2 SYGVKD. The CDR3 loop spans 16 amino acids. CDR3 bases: TGTGCCATCAGTGCTACGTTCCAGGACGCAAATTCACCCCTCCACTTT. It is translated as CAISATFQDANSPLHF.